The 4 T cell receptor beta chains reported below all come from one sample, sequenced in a study of cytomegalovirus exposure and HLA in healthy donors. Assay used: immunoSEQ multiplex PCR; TCRdb lists only in-frame clones, some missing. The sample lists 300,000 to 450,000 clones, about nine tenths occurring once. Sequenced: PBMCs. The receptor source for this set is a woman aged 18-35 years in good health and CMV-seronegative.

The chain recombines TRBV7-3 with TRBJ2-5; tentative D call: TRBD1 (5 bases). The CDR3 is made up of 13 amino acids. Trimming removed 4 bases at V and 5 bases at J, with 11 bases between. CDR1 and CDR2 (germline): SGHTA, FQGTGA. The DNA of the CDR3 is TGTGCCAGCAGCTCTGACAGTGTCGAGACCCAGTACTTC. This sequence encodes CASSSDSVETQYF.

This clone has a handful of counts. The rearrangement uses TRBV14 and TRBJ2-1, with D perhaps matching TRBD2 (6 bases). CDR1 is SGHDN, CDR2 FVKESK, per germline. The CDR3 loop spans 13 amino acids. Trimming removed 5 bases at V and 7 bases at J, with 12 bases between. The CDR3 sequence: CASSKGTPNEQFF. The CDR3 nucleotides read TGTGCCAGCAGCAAGGGGACTCCTAATGAGCAGTTCTTC.

J is TRBJ1-1 and V is TRBV4-2, with unresolved D. Germline V gives CDR1 LGHNA, CDR2 YNFKEQ. Trimming stripped 1 base from V and 1 base from J, with 13 bases between. The CDR3 is made up of 16 amino acids. The CDR3 loop reads CASSQGSLSENTEAFF. For the CDR3, the DNA is TGTGCCAGCAGCCAAGGGAGTCTATCAGAGAACACTGAAGCTTTCTTT.

This chain links TRBV6-5 with TRBJ2-3; 8 bases are a match to TRBD1. This CDR3 spans 16 amino acids. Per germline, CDR1 MNHEY and CDR2 SVGAGI. Trimming at V came to 0 bases and at J to 7 bases, leaving 9 bases not matched to a gene. CDR3 sequence: CASSYSGTGSRHTQYF. In DNA form, the CDR3 reads TGTGCCAGCAGTTACTCAGGGACAGGTTCCCGACATACGCAGTATTTT.